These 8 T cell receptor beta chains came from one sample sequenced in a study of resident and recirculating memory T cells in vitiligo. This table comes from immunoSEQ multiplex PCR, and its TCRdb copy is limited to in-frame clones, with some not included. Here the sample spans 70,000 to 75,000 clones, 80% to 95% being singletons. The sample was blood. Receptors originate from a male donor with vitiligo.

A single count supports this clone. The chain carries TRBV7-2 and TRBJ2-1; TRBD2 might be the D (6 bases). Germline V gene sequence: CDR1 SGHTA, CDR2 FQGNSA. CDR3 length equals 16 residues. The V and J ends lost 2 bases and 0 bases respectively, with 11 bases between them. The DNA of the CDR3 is TGTGCCAGCAGCTTAATGGGACTCAGCTCCTACAATGAGCAGTTCTTC. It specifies CASSLMGLSSYNEQFF.

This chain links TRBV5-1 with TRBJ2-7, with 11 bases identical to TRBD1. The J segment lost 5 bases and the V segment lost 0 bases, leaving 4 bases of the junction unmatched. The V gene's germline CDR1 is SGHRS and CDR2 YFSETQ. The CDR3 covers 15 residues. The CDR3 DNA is TGCGCCAGCAGCTTGGCGGACAGGGGGCTCAACGAGCAGTACTTC. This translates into CASSLADRGLNEQYF.

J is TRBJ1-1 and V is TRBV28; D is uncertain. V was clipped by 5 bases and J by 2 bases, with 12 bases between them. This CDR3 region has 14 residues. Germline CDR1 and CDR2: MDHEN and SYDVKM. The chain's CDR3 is CASSPWARNTEAFF. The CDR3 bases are TGTGCCAGCAGTCCATGGGCCCGAAACACTGAAGCTTTCTTT.

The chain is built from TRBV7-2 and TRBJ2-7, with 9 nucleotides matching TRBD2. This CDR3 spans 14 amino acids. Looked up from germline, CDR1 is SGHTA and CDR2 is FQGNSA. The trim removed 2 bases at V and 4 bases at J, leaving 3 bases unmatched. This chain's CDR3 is CASSLLAGGYEQYF. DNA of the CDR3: TGTGCCAGCAGCTTACTGGCGGGGGGGTACGAGCAGTACTTC.

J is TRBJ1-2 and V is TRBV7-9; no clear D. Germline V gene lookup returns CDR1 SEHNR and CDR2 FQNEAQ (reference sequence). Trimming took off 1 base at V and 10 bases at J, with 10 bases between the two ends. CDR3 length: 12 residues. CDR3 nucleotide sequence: TGTGCCAGCAGCTTAGGAGGGCAGTACTACACCTTC. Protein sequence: CASSLGGQYYTF.

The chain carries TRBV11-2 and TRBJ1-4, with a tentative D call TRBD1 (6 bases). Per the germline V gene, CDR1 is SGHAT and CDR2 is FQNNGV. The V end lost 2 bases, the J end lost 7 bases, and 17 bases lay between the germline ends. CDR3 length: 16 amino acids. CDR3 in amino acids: CASSLRPVQGAEKLFF. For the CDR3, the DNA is TGTGCCAGCAGCTTACGTCCGGTACAGGGAGCTGAAAAACTGTTTTTT.

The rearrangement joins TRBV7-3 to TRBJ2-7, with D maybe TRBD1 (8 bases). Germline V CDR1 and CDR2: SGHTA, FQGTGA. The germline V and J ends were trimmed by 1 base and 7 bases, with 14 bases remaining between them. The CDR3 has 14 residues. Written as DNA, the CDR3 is TGTGCCAGCAGCTTAAAACAGGGGGAGGGAGAGCAGTACTTC. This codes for CASSLKQGEGEQYF.

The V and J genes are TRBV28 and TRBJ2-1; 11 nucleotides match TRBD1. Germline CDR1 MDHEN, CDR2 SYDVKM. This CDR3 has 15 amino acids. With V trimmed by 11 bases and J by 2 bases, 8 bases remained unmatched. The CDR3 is CAAAPGQGAYNEQFF. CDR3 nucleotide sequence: TGTGCCGCCGCACCGGGACAGGGGGCCTACAATGAGCAGTTCTTC.